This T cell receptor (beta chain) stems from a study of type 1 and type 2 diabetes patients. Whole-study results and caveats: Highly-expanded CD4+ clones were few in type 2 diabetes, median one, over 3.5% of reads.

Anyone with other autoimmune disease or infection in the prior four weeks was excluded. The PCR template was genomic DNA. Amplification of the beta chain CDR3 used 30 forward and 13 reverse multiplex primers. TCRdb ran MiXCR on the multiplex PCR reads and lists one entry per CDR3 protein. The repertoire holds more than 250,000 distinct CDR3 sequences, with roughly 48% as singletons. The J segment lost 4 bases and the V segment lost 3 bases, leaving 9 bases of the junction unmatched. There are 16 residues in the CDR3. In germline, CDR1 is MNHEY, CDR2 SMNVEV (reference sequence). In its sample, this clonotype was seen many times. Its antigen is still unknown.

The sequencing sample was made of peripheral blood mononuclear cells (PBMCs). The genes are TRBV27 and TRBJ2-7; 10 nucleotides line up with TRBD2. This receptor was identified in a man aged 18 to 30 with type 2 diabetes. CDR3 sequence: CASSFTVAGGTYEQYF. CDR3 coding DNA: TGTGCCAGCAGTTTCACCGTAGCGGGAGGAACGTACGAGCAGTACTTC.